The clone carrying this TCR beta chain was found a few times. Original processing methods: Quantification of nucleated cells was approximated via reference gene primer amplification. Generated by immunoSEQ multiplex PCR, the TCRdb table keeps only in-frame clones and is missing some. V, J and clone size are taken as reported in that table, and D and trimming were inferred from the DNA itself. The profile shows 100,000 to 150,000 clones, 85% to 90% of them singletons. These data come from a study of blood T cell repertoires in COVID-19. Germline CDR1 is SGHTA and CDR2 is FQGNSA. This CDR3 is built from 14 residues. V was clipped by 2 bases and J by 8 bases, with 15 bases between them.

What was sequenced was peripheral blood. The chain has TRBV7-2 and TRBJ1-2; D remains ambiguous. This clonotype was obtained from an elderly man with active or convalescent COVID-19. CDR3 sequence: CASSLTSQSRGYTF. The CDR3 nucleotides read TGTGCCAGCAGCTTAACGTCGCAATCCCGGGGCTACACCTTC.